This TCR beta chain was profiled in a study of cytomegalovirus exposure and HLA in healthy donors. Turning to the study itself: Unique TCRs from HLA-typed donors, around 93 million of them, were held in an early data release. Findings and caveats of the study: Many donors shared some public TCRs, even though most TCR sequences were rare. Later on, an analysis found that several of the most significant clusters appeared to be linked to common viral pathogens, which included parvovirus B19.

Remarks on this clone: Its antigen is currently unknown.

V shed 4 bases, J shed 6 bases, and the junction held 11 bases outside the gene matches. This CDR3 has 15 amino acids. Germline V CDR1 and CDR2: SGHAT, FQDESV (reference sequence). Researchers ran the PCR with 60 Vbeta and 13 Jbeta primers. Clones were sequenced by immunoSEQ multiplex PCR, and TCRdb holds only the in-frame ones, with some missing. The sample consists of around 210,000 clones, around 82% of them appearing once. J is TRBJ2-7 and V is TRBV11-1; 8 bases fit TRBD2. This TCR derives from a woman in her thirties in good health and CMV-seronegative. The sequenced material came from PBMCs. The CDR3 nucleotides are TGTGCCAGCAGCTCCCCTGGCGGGAGGTCAGCCGAGCAGTACTTC. Encoded protein: CASSSPGGRSAEQYF.